This T cell receptor beta chain appears in the sequencing data of a study of human CD8 memory T cell subsets. Study observations and caveats: A similarly high level of diversity characterized stem-like memory and precursor exhausted T cells, unlike effector memory cells.

TCR beta was sequenced from UMI-tagged 5' RACE libraries. Using the 5' RACE reads, TCRdb records one entry per CDR3 protein without DNA. The sample table sets out several thousand distinct CDR3 sequences. By frequency, this clonotype is medium-sized. Its cognate antigen is unknown. The CDR3 runs to 15 residues. Per germline, CDR1 SGHTA and CDR2 FQGTGA. It was negative magnetic separation that enriched the total CD8+ T cells. RNA came from duplicate vials of around 150,000 sorted CD8+ T cells per subset. The chain is built from TRBV7-3 and TRBJ2-5; without DNA, the TCRdb call of TRBD1 cannot be checked. This receptor was obtained from a human donor in good health. Sequenced input: CD8+ T cells from PBMCs. CDR3 region: CASRQGVSAQETQYF.